The TCR beta chain described here comes from a study of T cell responses to AZD1222 COVID-19 vaccine. Study-level findings and limits: Donors, mostly white British, included more females; clonal diversity was possibly underestimated. Only five or six AZD1222 recipients were seropositive at baseline. Distributed over spike, vaccine-associated CD4 TCRs predominated at 160-218 and 743-854. The repertoires were collected only after the peak T cell response.

This clone was observed once. Its antigen is currently unknown. Only in-frame clones appear in the TCRdb table, and some are missing; sequencing was by immunoSEQ multiplex PCR. Of 83,000 or so clones detected, 91% appear once; the ten largest clones hold around 28%. V was clipped by 0 bases and J by 6 bases, with 12 bases between them. This CDR3 contains 14 residues. Per the germline V gene, CDR1 is SGHDN and CDR2 is FVKESK. The sequenced sample was peripheral blood, obtained 28 days after the second AZD1222 dose. The J gene is TRBJ2-7, the V gene TRBV14, with a weak D call TRBD2 (5 bases). The TCR sequence derives from an adult who received the AZD1222 COVID-19 vaccine. The CDR3 loop is CASSQEWTLAEQYF. Written as DNA, the CDR3 is TGTGCCAGCAGCCAAGAGTGGACTCTAGCCGAGCAGTACTTC.